Listed here is a single T cell receptor (beta chain). Its antigen is unknown. Nothing much larger sits one base from this clone, and base qualities are not available. TCRbeta CDR3 regions were amplified from genomic DNA using the immunoSEQ Assay, a bias-controlled multiplex PCR. From the authors' description of their analysis: Within the assay, amplification of reference gene primers was used to estimate how many nucleated cells each sample contained. To quantify the absolute abundance of each unique TCRbeta CDR3 rearrangement, sequence reads were collapsed and filtered. For each sample, productive Simpson clonality was calculated as the square root of Simpson's diversity index over productive rearrangements. The table was pulled from immuneACCESS by TCRdb, which kept in-frame rearrangements only. Such tables lose some clones; where checked, under half of the loss comes from unresolved V genes, and the rest has no known cause. V, J and clone size are taken as reported in that table, and D and trimming were inferred from the DNA itself. The sample yields about 49,000 clones; 90% were counted once. The biggest ten clones account for about 3.4% of the sample.

This entry is derived from a study of blood T cell repertoires in COVID-19 (dated by TCRdb to the early 2020s). For context, the study as a whole: Samples covering the acute and convalescent phases of COVID-19 were provided by collaborators in the United States, Italy and Spain. The prospective study material was composed of cDNA or gDNA derived from T cells, B-cell-depleted T cells, or PBMCs. Deeply sampled blood TCRbeta repertoires from subjects exposed to, actively infected with, or recovered from COVID-19 were included in the dataset. The repertoires were released in a freely available public database intended as a resource for research on the immune response to SARS-CoV-2. The samples were drawn from two sources: the first 160 participants of the ongoing ImmuneRACE study, and 1,200 or so subjects contributed by 6 global collaborators. The sample metadata nearly always contained a de-identified subject ID, COVID-19 status, age in years and sex. Where available, HLA class I and class II types were taken from metadata supplied by the sample provider and were not determined by assay-based typing. Broader findings and caveats from the paper: The amount of clinical and demographic metadata varied by source and participant and was provided uncurated.

Whole blood was collected in K2EDTA tubes by collaborating institutions according to the institutions' own protocols. For TCRbeta analysis, collaborators shipped samples in one of three forms: frozen whole blood, isolated PBMCs, or DNA extracted from either of those sample types. The CDR3 runs 20 amino acids, cysteine and phenylalanine included. The sequence is cut down to CDR3 DNA, 60 bases in frame from base 1. V gives up 0 bases and J gives up 0 bases, and the segment between their germline ends measures 20 bases. In the germline V gene, CDR1 corresponds to MNHEY and CDR2 to SVGEGT. This clonotype originated in a human donor in a cohort sampled during active COVID-19. The sequence is built from TRBV6-2 or TRBV6-3 and TRBJ2-2, and TRBD2 may be the D gene, going by 7 matching bases. Sequences were obtained from peripheral blood. The CDR3 corresponds to CASSYSLLGGGQSNTGELFF. Here is the DNA: TGTGCCAGCAGTTACTCGCTGCTGGGCGGGGGCCAATCGAACACCGGGGAGCTGTTTTTT.